This T cell receptor (beta chain) was profiled in a study of OX40 agonist ivuxolimab in advanced cancers. At the level of the whole study: Ivuxolimab was a fully human IgG2 agonistic monoclonal antibody targeting the costimulatory receptor OX40 (CD134). In the dose-escalation cohort, roughly four fifths of patients were male, and the mean age was roughly 60 years, with a range of about 23 to 90. The paper covers the monotherapy dose-escalation part of the phase I ivuxolimab trial, which included N ≈ 50 patients. Of the approximately 54 patients in dose escalation, about 20 had hepatocellular carcinoma, approximately 15 had melanoma, 9 had renal cell carcinoma and 9 had head and neck cancer. Intravenous ivuxolimab was administered to patients every 2 weeks at six dose levels: 0.01, 0.1, 0.3, 1.5, 3 and 10 mg/kg. Prior anti-PD-1, anti-PD-L1 or anti-CTLA-4 therapy was permitted, and 40% of dose-escalation patients had received checkpoint inhibitors. Partial responses occurred in three dose-escalation patients: two with cutaneous melanoma and one with hepatocellular carcinoma. Peripheral TCRbeta sequencing was intended to test whether TCR sequence diversity was altered and clonal T-cell expansion was caused by ivuxolimab.

Genomic DNA was isolated from the sorted cells so that the TCRbeta CDR3 region could be sequenced. The immunoSEQ Assay was used to sequence the TCRbeta CDR3 regions. TCRdb carries this immuneACCESS record with in-frame sequences only. Its versions omit some clonotypes, under half of them owing to an unresolved V gene in the studies checked, with the rest unexplained. This sample comprises under 70,000 clones, roughly 90% of them detected only once. The ten largest clones capture around 0.63% of the sample. Trimming at the junction amounts to 2 bases on V and 0 bases on J, and the germline ends lie 9 bases apart. CDR1 SGHAT and CDR2 FQNNGV are derived from the germline V gene. The CDR3 holds 15 amino acids from the cysteine to the phenylalanine. Of the read, only the CDR3 DNA is kept; its 45 bases are in frame from base 1. Patients with a history of autoimmune disease or receiving systemic immunosuppression were excluded from the trial. Peripheral blood for TCR sequencing was collected from all dose cohorts at baseline, on cycle 4 day 1, and on cycle 7 day 1. Samples came from an open-label, multicenter, first-in-human phase I dose-escalation trial of ivuxolimab. Adults with locally advanced or metastatic melanoma, renal cell, hepatocellular, or head and neck squamous cell carcinoma were enrolled in the trial. Before TCR sequencing, CD4+ and CD8+ T cells were separately sorted from peripheral blood.

Points the paper makes about the study in general: Low levels of normalized T-cell clonal expansion were also shown by some nonresponding patients. Which antigens the clonally expanded peripheral T cells were specific for was not determined. Partial responders in the 0.1-3.0 mg/kg groups had among the lowest normalized peripheral clonal expansion, especially among CD8+ T cells. At doses of 0.1 to 3.0 mg/kg, clonal expansion of both CD4+ and CD8+ T cells in blood was seen between baseline and week 6. After ivuxolimab, CD8+ T cells had more expanded clones than CD4+ T cells on average.

Concerning this clone itself: Its antigen is currently not known. The record has no base qualities; no much larger clone is one base away.

The sequence is built from TRBV11-2 and TRBJ2-3, with no reliable assignment of the D segment. This receptor was obtained from an adult with an advanced solid tumor such as melanoma, head and neck, liver or kidney cancer. The material was CD4+ or CD8+ T cells sorted from blood, obtained in a trial of the OX40 agonist ivuxolimab. The sequenced DNA is TGTGCCAGCAGCTTAACCCCGGACAGCACAGATACGCAGTATTTT. Its amino acids are CASSLTPDSTDTQYF.